Below are 9 T cell receptor beta chains sequenced from a single sample in a study of blood T cell repertoires in COVID-19. The protocol was immunoSEQ multiplex PCR, while the TCRdb copy is restricted to in-frame clones and leaves out a portion. The data show about 520,000 clones, approximately 85% seen once. Sequencing was done on a sample of peripheral blood. The origin of the receptors is a human donor in a cohort sampled during active COVID-19.

This clone appeared a single time. V gene TRBV3-1 (or the pseudogene TRBV3-2) combines with J gene TRBJ2-2; 8 positions agree with TRBD1. J lost 4 bases, V lost 4 bases, and 8 bases had no gene match. The CDR3 is 16 amino acids. Germline-derived CDR1 and CDR2 are LGHDT and YNNKEL (reference sequence). CDR3 sequence reads: CASSPRQGRITGELFF. The CDR3 DNA is TGTGCCAGCAGCCCTCGACAGGGGAGGATCACCGGGGAGCTGTTTTTT.

The sample holds a few counts of this clone. The chain employs TRBV6-2 or TRBV6-3 and TRBJ1-1; the match to TRBD1 covers 7 bases. The junction had 5 bases not matched to a gene; V was cut back by 0 bases and J by 4 bases. Germline V gene lookup returns CDR1 MNHEY and CDR2 SVGEGT. CDR3 length: 15 residues. Written as DNA, the CDR3 is TGTGCCAGCAGTTACTCGACAGGGTTGGTCACTGAAGCTTTCTTT. Its protein is CASSYSTGLVTEAFF.

The V call is TRBV7-9, the J call TRBJ1-1; D possibly corresponds to TRBD1 (5 bases). V lost 8 bases to trimming and J lost 10 bases, with 17 bases between them. This CDR3 spans 12 amino acids. Germline CDR1 SEHNR, CDR2 FQNEAQ (reference sequence). The CDR3 nucleotides read TGTGCCAGCTCCCGGGGGGAGGGCCGAGCTTTCTTT. This gives the protein CASSRGEGRAFF.

The J gene is TRBJ2-3, the V gene TRBV6-5, with a possible D match to TRBD1 (5 bases). Trimming shortened V by 6 bases and J by 4 bases, and 11 bases separated the two germline ends. The CDR3 spans 13 residues. CDR1 is MNHEY, CDR2 SVGAGI, per germline. Here the CDR3 reads CASSRIRADTQYF. CDR3 DNA sequence: TGTGCCAGCAGCCGTATCAGGGCAGATACGCAGTATTTT.

The chain recombines TRBV6-5 with TRBJ2-7; TRBD2 agrees at 12 bases. The CDR3 consists of 15 residues. CDR1 is MNHEY and CDR2 is SVGAGI in the germline V gene. V gave up 6 bases and J gave up 3 bases; unmatched junction bases: 6. For the CDR3, the DNA is TGTGCCAGCAGACCAGGACTAGCGGGGTACTACGAGCAGTACTTC. Encoded protein: CASRPGLAGYYEQYF.

This clone was observed a few times. The chain recombines TRBV7-2 with TRBJ2-2, with 7 bases fitting TRBD1. Germline-derived CDR1 and CDR2 are SGHTA and FQGNSA. Trimming removed 3 bases from V and 6 bases from J; junction bases left unmatched: 4. The CDR3 covers 14 residues. CDR3 amino acids: CASSLRQGAGELFF. The CDR3 DNA is TGTGCCAGCAGCTTGAGACAGGGAGCCGGGGAGCTGTTTTTT.

This chain joins TRBV4-2 and TRBJ2-5; a weak D match, TRBD2 (5 bases). CDR3 length equals 14 residues. The V end was cut by 1 base, the J end by 7 bases, with 13 bases between. Germline CDR1 reads LGHNA; CDR2 reads YNFKEQ. CDR3 in amino acids: CASSQVEAVRTQYF. DNA of the CDR3: TGTGCCAGCAGCCAAGTGGAAGCGGTGAGGACCCAGTACTTC.

The gene calls are TRBV3-1 (or the pseudogene TRBV3-2) and TRBJ2-1, with TRBD1 matching 12 bases. The germline V gene has CDR1 LGHDT and CDR2 YNNKEL (reference sequence). The V gene end was trimmed by 4 bases and the J gene end by 10 bases; junction bases not matched to a gene: 11. This CDR3 has 16 residues. The DNA for the CDR3 is TGTGCCAGCAGCCTCCGGGACAGGGGGCCGATAAGGGAGCAGTTCTTC. This codes for CASSLRDRGPIREQFF.

This clone has just a few counts. V and J are TRBV7-3 and TRBJ1-1, with a weak D call TRBD1 (6 bases). This CDR3 comprises 14 residues. V shed 4 bases and J shed 5 bases, with 14 bases lying between them. Germline V gene lookup returns CDR1 SGHTA and CDR2 FQGTGA. Here the CDR3 reads CASSSGGGTTEAFF. The CDR3 nucleotides read TGTGCCAGCAGCTCTGGGGGCGGTACGACTGAAGCTTTCTTT.